A single sample is the source of the 32 T cell receptor beta chains below, sequenced in a study of spatial heterogeneity in lung cancer (dated by TCRdb to about 2019). Receptor libraries were prepared by 5' RACE. Sequencing was performed on a NextSeq 500. Clones were called with MiXCR by TCRdb after fastp trimmed the public reads at Q25, and only in-frame beta chains were retained. Every distinct CDR3 protein forms one entry, paired with its most common genes and DNA. For this sample the table gives about 45,000 distinct CDR3 sequences, of which roughly 13% were detected only once. Around three fifths of the sample is taken by the ten largest. The time point label on this specimen signifies: sample taken at primary tumor resection. For TCR sequencing, whole RNA was extracted from tumor and nontumor lung tissue, or from cryopreserved PBMC samples, and no cell sorting was done. Sequencing used PBMCs, obtained at surgery. These receptors were obtained from a male donor with early-stage non-small cell lung cancer.

This clonotype came up many times. V is TRBV7-6 and J is TRBJ2-7; the D gene could be TRBD1 or TRBD2 (5 bases each). Trimming shortened V by 6 bases and J by 3 bases, and 15 bases separated the two germline ends. The CDR3 totals 14 residues. Germline V gene data show CDR1 as SGHVS and CDR2 as FNYEAQ. In nucleotides, the CDR3 is TGTGCCAGCAGTAGTGGGGCAGGGAGCTACGAGCAGTACTTC. The encoded protein is CASSSGAGSYEQYF.

This clonotype came up many times. J is TRBJ1-5 and V is TRBV6-4; 8 nucleotides line up with TRBD1. The CDR3 totals 13 residues. Germline CDR1 reads MRHNA; CDR2 reads SNTAGT. V dropped 8 bases and J dropped 7; count of bases not matched to a gene: 7. The CDR3 loop is CASAQGAGQPQHF. Here the CDR3 DNA reads TGTGCCAGCGCTCAGGGGGCCGGGCAGCCCCAGCATTTT.

This clonotype was detected ten times or more. The chain links TRBV10-3 to TRBJ2-1, with 9 bases identical to TRBD2. The J segment lost 9 bases and the V segment lost 4 bases, leaving 10 bases of the junction unmatched. From germline, CDR1 is ENHRY and CDR2 SYGVKD. The CDR3 covers 15 residues. The CDR3 DNA reads TGTGCCATCAGTGGCGGGAGGGTACGGTCGCGTGAGCAGTTCTTC. It is translated as CAISGGRVRSREQFF.

This clonotype was picked up many times. The chain is built from TRBV3-1 and TRBJ2-3, with 7 bases lining up with TRBD2. The germline V gene encodes CDR1 LGHDT and CDR2 YNNKEL (reference sequence). The CDR3 is 14 residues long. J lost 4 bases, V lost 5 bases, and 6 bases had no gene match. The CDR3 loop is CASSWEGSPDTQYF. The CDR3, as DNA: TGTGCCAGCAGCTGGGAGGGAAGCCCAGATACGCAGTATTTT.

This clonotype was recorded a few times. DNA of the CDR3: TGTGCCAGCAGTGAGAACCGGACCCCGGGCCCATCCCTCCACTTT. Translated, it gives CASSENRTPGPSLHF. J is TRBJ1-6 and V is TRBV25-1; D not certain. The CDR3 runs 15 residues. Trimming removed 3 bases at V and 14 bases at J, with 20 bases between. Germline V gene data show CDR1 as MGHDK and CDR2 as SYGVNS.

This clonotype was counted between two and nine times. CDR3 in amino acids: CAISGLAGGTEQFF. The CDR3 coding sequence is TGTGCCATCAGCGGACTAGCGGGAGGGACTGAGCAGTTCTTC. The chain recombines TRBV10-3 with TRBJ2-1; TRBD2 matches at 15 bases. This CDR3 region has 14 residues. Germline V gives CDR1 ENHRY, CDR2 SYGVKD. Trimming removed 6 bases from V and 9 bases from J; junction bases left unmatched: 3.

In its sample, this clonotype was seen a few times. The rearrangement links TRBV11-3 to TRBJ2-5; maybe TRBD2 (5 bases). The germline V gene has CDR1 SGHNT and CDR2 YENEEA. This CDR3 contains 15 residues. The germline V and J ends were trimmed by 1 base and 2 bases, with 11 bases remaining between them. The CDR3 loop reads CASSLGQRQQETQYF. The CDR3 bases are TGTGCCAGCAGCTTAGGCCAGCGGCAGCAAGAGACCCAGTACTTC.

About this clonotype: Since a much larger clone is just one base distant, this may be a read error. The J gene is TRBJ1-1, the V gene TRBV5-1; D gene ambiguous. Germline V gene data show CDR1 as SGHRS and CDR2 as YFSETQ. CDR3 size: 14 residues. The chain's CDR3 is CANSLVPGNTEAFF. The CDR3 region has the DNA TGCGCCAACAGCTTGGTACCAGGGAACACTGAAGCTTTCTTT.

This clonotype was detected ten times or more. The genes are TRBV6-2 or TRBV6-3 and TRBJ1-1; the match to TRBD1 covers 8 bases. Germline V gives CDR1 MNHEY, CDR2 SVGEGT. The CDR3 covers 14 residues. V was clipped by 8 bases and J by 0 bases; unmatched bases: 5. The CDR3 region is CASLQGALNTEAFF. The CDR3 DNA reads TGTGCCAGCTTGCAGGGGGCATTGAACACTGAAGCTTTCTTT.

This clonotype showed up just a few times. This sequence joins TRBV27 and TRBJ2-6, with D possibly called TRBD1 or TRBD2 (5 bases each). In germline, CDR1 is MNHEY, CDR2 SMNVEV (reference sequence). CDR3 length: 17 residues. Between the trimmed V and J ends, which lost 3 bases and 4 bases, there was a span of 16 bases. In nucleotides, the CDR3 is TGTGCCAGCAGTTTTGTGGGACCAAGTCTGGGGGCCAACGTCCTGACTTTC. This gives the protein CASSFVGPSLGANVLTF.

This clonotype has just a few counts. The chain employs TRBV5-4 and TRBJ2-3; 7 bases line up with TRBD1. CDR1 and CDR2 from the germline V gene are SGHNT and YYREEE (reference sequence). The V gene end was trimmed by 0 bases and the J gene end by 1 base; junction bases not matched to a gene: 5. This CDR3 has 16 amino acids. CDR3 in amino acids: CASSLDRDSRTDTQYF. CDR3 DNA sequence: TGTGCCAGCAGCTTGGACCGGGACAGCCGCACAGATACGCAGTATTTT.

This clonotype has a count of ten or more. DNA for the CDR3: TGCAGCGTTGTAGGGTCTGGGGCCAACGTCCTGACTTTC. Residues: CSVVGSGANVLTF. The V call is TRBV29-1, the J call TRBJ2-6; D gene uncertain. Looked up from germline, CDR1 is SQVTM and CDR2 is ANQGSEA. V dropped 4 bases and J dropped 1 base, with 5 bases sitting between them. The CDR3 length is 13 residues.

The chain has TRBV11-2 and TRBJ1-1; the match to TRBD1 covers 7 bases. Germline-derived CDR1 and CDR2 are SGHAT and FQNNGV. There are 11 residues in the CDR3. J was trimmed by 10 bases and V by 5 bases; bases with no gene match: 4. Here the CDR3 DNA reads TGTGCCAGCAGCCCAGGGGGGCGAGCTTTCTTT. Translation gives CASSPGGRAFF.

On this clonotype itself: Relative to the germline gene, one junction end is altered; a read error may explain this. V is TRBV3-1 and J is TRBJ2-6; D is ambiguous. This CDR3 has 8 amino acids. Germline-derived CDR1 and CDR2 are LGHDT and YNNKEL (reference sequence). The CDR3 bases are TGTGCCAGCAGGTTTTTGTCTTTC. Its translation: CASRFLSF.

This clonotype was recorded a few times. This CDR3 is CSAPRGGTSYEQYF. The CDR3 coding sequence is TGCAGTGCCCCACGGGGAGGGACCTCCTACGAGCAGTACTTC. The chain couples TRBV20-1 to TRBJ2-7, with 7 bases lining up with TRBD2. There are 14 residues in the CDR3. V shed 6 bases, J shed 0 bases, and the junction held 8 bases outside the gene matches. Germline loops: CDR1 DFQATT, CDR2 SNEGSKA (reference sequence).

This clonotype was seen a handful of times. The chain has TRBV7-9 and TRBJ1-5, with TRBD1 matching 7 bases. V shed 5 bases and J 7 bases; nucleotides not matched to a gene: 5. Germline values: CDR1 SEHNR, CDR2 FQNEAQ (reference sequence). The CDR3 runs to 13 residues. The CDR3 nucleotides read TGTGCCAGCAGCACTGACAGGGCCCAGCCCCAGCATTTT. Translated: CASSTDRAQPQHF.

This clonotype was recorded many times. CDR3 sequence reads: CSVTLFDSSYEQYF. The CDR3 DNA reads TGCAGCGTCACACTCTTTGACAGCTCCTACGAGCAGTACTTC. This chain links TRBV29-1 with TRBJ2-7, with D possibly matching TRBD1 (5 bases). Germline V gene sequence: CDR1 SQVTM, CDR2 ANQGSEA. The CDR3 totals 14 residues. V lost 6 bases and J lost 0, with 15 bases in between.

The chain links TRBV7-6 to TRBJ2-1; D is perhaps TRBD2 (5 bases). The CDR3 is made up of 16 amino acids. Germline CDR1 reads SGHVS; CDR2 reads FNYEAQ. V lost 5 bases and J lost 5, with 19 bases in between. CDR3 sequence (DNA): TGTGCCAGCAGCCCCCGGGGTGGGTCTGAAAACAATGAGCAGTTCTTC. This sequence encodes CASSPRGGSENNEQFF.

This clonotype appeared many times. CDR3 coding DNA: TGCAGCGCCGAGGTCCTGAAGAACACTGAAGCTTTCTTT. It translates to CSAEVLKNTEAFF. The genes are TRBV29-1 and TRBJ1-1; D not resolved. Germline-derived CDR1 and CDR2 are SQVTM and ANQGSEA. The CDR3 runs to 13 residues. Trimming stripped 7 bases from V and 1 base from J, with 13 bases between.

This clonotype turned up a few times. The genes are TRBV5-4 and TRBJ2-1, with 13 bases that match TRBD2. Germline lookup yields CDR1 SGHNT and CDR2 YYREEE (reference sequence). Germline trimming cut 0 bases from V and 4 bases from J; bases unmatched to any gene: 10. The CDR3 has 19 amino acids. In DNA form, the CDR3 reads TGTGCCAGCAGCTTGGCCACCCATCCGGGACTAGCGGGATACAATGAGCAGTTCTTC. This gives the protein CASSLATHPGLAGYNEQFF.

There are a few counts of this clonotype. A junction boundary mismatches the germline segment, possibly from a read error. This chain connects TRBV5-5 to TRBJ2-1; D is possibly TRBD1 (6 bases). Germline V CDR1 and CDR2: SGHKS, YYEKEE (reference sequence). There are 13 residues in the CDR3. Written as DNA, the CDR3 is TGTGCCAGCAGCTTGCCGACAGGATCTGAGAAGTTCTTC. Protein sequence: CASSLPTGSEKFF.

This clonotype turned up a few times. This sequence joins TRBV11-2 and TRBJ1-2; possible D gene TRBD1, 6 bases. The CDR3 covers 14 residues. The V end was cut by 3 bases, the J end by 4 bases, with 12 bases between. Germline V CDR1 and CDR2: SGHAT, FQNNGV. The CDR3 reads CASSFGDNRYGYTF. Written as DNA, the CDR3 is TGTGCCAGCAGCTTTGGGGACAACCGCTATGGCTACACCTTC.

This clonotype appeared a few times. As DNA, the CDR3 is TGCGCCAGCAGTGAAAGAGCCAGGCCTGAAGCTTTCTTT. It is translated as CASSERARPEAFF. The V gene is TRBV10-1, the J gene TRBJ1-1; D is unclear. The CDR3 contains 13 residues. Germline V gene lookup returns CDR1 WNHNN and CDR2 SYGVQD (reference sequence). Trimming cost V 3 bases and J 6 bases, with 11 bases left between them.

This clonotype occurred a few times. The genes are TRBV4-1 and TRBJ1-4; no definite D call. The CDR3 runs 15 residues. V lost 4 bases, J lost 8 bases, and 17 bases lay in between. The V gene's germline CDR1 is MGHRA and CDR2 YSYEKL. In nucleotides, the CDR3 is TGCGCCAGCAGCCGAGGCGGGAGCGGGGAGGAAAAACTGTTTTTT. It yields the protein CASSRGGSGEEKLFF.

The V gene is TRBV6-4, the J gene TRBJ2-5; 8 bases align to TRBD2. V dropped 6 bases and J dropped 5; count of bases not matched to a gene: 11. This CDR3 is 15 amino acids long. Germline V gene lookup returns CDR1 MRHNA and CDR2 SNTAGT. In DNA, the CDR3 is TGTGCCAGCAGCCTCACGCGGGGGGCCGGGGAGACCCAGTACTTC. It is translated as CASSLTRGAGETQYF.

This chain uses TRBV6-1 with TRBJ2-1, with D possibly TRBD2 on 5 matching bases. V gave up 2 bases and J gave up 7 bases, with 15 bases separating them. The V gene's germline CDR1 is MNHNS and CDR2 SASEGT. This CDR3 comprises 15 residues. CDR3 region: CASSERENQWNEQFF. The CDR3 DNA reads TGTGCCAGCAGTGAACGGGAAAATCAGTGGAATGAGCAGTTCTTC.

Comment on this clonotype: This sequence may be a read error, since a much larger clone differs from it by one base. The rearrangement uses TRBV29-1 and TRBJ2-1; D ambiguous. The CDR3 runs to 11 residues. CDR1 is SQVTM and CDR2 is ANQGSEA in the germline V gene. V was trimmed by 8 bases and J by 3 bases, leaving 8 bases between them. DNA of the CDR3: TGCAGCCCGGGCTTCTACAATGAGCAGTTCTTC. It codes for CSPGFYNEQFF.

V gene TRBV6-2 or TRBV6-3 combines with J gene TRBJ1-1; D is ambiguous. Trimming removed 7 bases from V and 4 bases from J, with 13 bases in between. The CDR3 has 13 amino acids. CDR1 and CDR2 from the germline V gene are MNHEY and SVGEGT. The CDR3 DNA follows: TGTGCCAGCACCGAAGACGGTACCACTGAAGCTTTCTTT. This encodes CASTEDGTTEAFF.

In its sample, this clonotype is medium-sized. The V call is TRBV25-1, the J call TRBJ1-4, with D perhaps TRBD1 (5 bases). V was pared by 1 base and J by 0 bases, with 12 bases between. The CDR3 sequence is 17 residues long. Germline V lookup: CDR1 MGHDK, CDR2 SYGVNS. CDR3 loop: CASSELGMTATNEKLFF. As DNA, the CDR3 is TGTGCCAGCAGTGAATTGGGGATGACAGCAACTAATGAAAAACTGTTTTTT.

The CDR3 region is CSARDPGVGDTQYF. The CDR3 DNA reads as TGCAGTGCTAGGGACCCGGGGGTCGGAGATACGCAGTATTTT. This sequence joins TRBV20-1 and TRBJ2-3; TRBD2 might be the D (6 bases). Trimming pared 3 bases from V and 5 bases from J, leaving 15 bases between. The CDR3 totals 14 residues. Germline V CDR1 and CDR2: DFQATT, SNEGSKA (reference sequence).

This clonotype was seen a handful of times. The chain recombines TRBV10-2 with TRBJ2-7, with D maybe TRBD1 (5 bases). This CDR3 has 13 residues. Trimming pared 7 bases from V and 5 bases from J, leaving 15 bases between. Germline V CDR1 and CDR2: WSHSY, SAAADI. In nucleotides, the CDR3 is TGCGCCAGCATCGAACGACAGTTCGACGAGCAGTACTTC. Amino acid sequence: CASIERQFDEQYF.

This clonotype was recorded at least ten times. This chain links TRBV11-2 with TRBJ2-1; TRBD2 aligns across 9 bases. V dropped 4 bases and J dropped 7; count of bases not matched to a gene: 8. This CDR3 contains 15 residues. Germline CDR1 is SGHAT and CDR2 is FQNNGV. The CDR3 region is CASSSTSGWGNEQFF. CDR3 bases: TGTGCCAGCAGCTCGACTAGCGGATGGGGGAATGAGCAGTTCTTC. The variable domain in full, completed from reference TRBV11-2 and TRBJ2-1, reads EAGVAQSPRYKIIEKRQSVAFWCNPISGHATLYWYQQILGQGPKLLIQFQNNGVVDDSQLPKDRFSAERLKGVDSTLKIQPAKLEDSAVYLCASSSTSGWGNEQFFGPGTRLTVL.